A single sample is the source of the 19 T cell receptor beta chains below, sequenced in a study of regulatory T cells in long-lasting Graves disease (dated by TCRdb to 2020 to 2022). The time point label here, explained by the study, means: persistent/refractory GD, antithyroid drugs over 5 years with positive TRAb. RNA was extracted from PBMCs in TRIzol for both TCR sequencing and RNA sequencing. To prepare the library, multiplex PCR was applied. Instrument used: Illumina HiSeq 4000. To build TCR beta libraries, CDR3 regions were amplified by Arm-PCR using iRepertoire HTBI primers. TCRdb trimmed the raw reads at Q25, called clones with MiXCR and kept productive beta chains. Every entry covers one CDR3 protein and lists the most common genes and DNA from its rows. This sample holds over 650,000 distinct CDR3 sequences; about 30% were observed only once. Roughly 41% of the sample comes from the top ten.

Sample: peripheral blood mononuclear cells (PBMCs), taken when the disease was refractory, from a patient treated with antithyroid drugs. The receptors were gathered from a female donor with Graves disease.

In its sample, this clonotype was seen many times. V usage is TRBV28 and J usage is TRBJ1-2; no reliable D call. The CDR3 covers 14 residues. Germline CDR1 and CDR2: MDHEN and SYDVKM. V was clipped by 2 bases and J by 2 bases, with 9 bases between them. CDR3 sequence reads: CASSLPDLNYGYTF. In nucleotides, the CDR3 is TGTGCCAGCAGTTTACCGGATCTAAACTATGGCTACACCTTC.

The chain has TRBV19 and TRBJ1-1; unclear D gene. The germline V gene has CDR1 LNHDA and CDR2 SQIVND (reference sequence). V gave up 4 bases and J gave up 1 base, with 13 bases separating them. The CDR3 consists of 15 residues. The CDR3 sequence is CASSTLPAENTEAFF. The CDR3 DNA sequence: TGTGCCAGTAGTACCCTCCCAGCAGAGAACACTGAAGCTTTCTTT. The full variable domain, with the rest looked up from reference TRBV19 and TRBJ1-1, is DGGITQSPKYLFRKEGQNVTLSCEQNLNHDAMYWYRQDPGQGLRLIYYSQIVNDFQKGDIAEGYSVSREKKESFPLTVTSAQKNPTAFYLCASSTLPAENTEAFFGQGTRLTVV.

This clonotype was seen at least ten times. The rearrangement links TRBV11-2 to TRBJ1-5; possible D gene TRBD1, 6 bases. The germline V and J ends were trimmed by 0 bases and 4 bases, with 13 bases remaining between them. The CDR3 spans 16 residues. CDR1 is SGHAT and CDR2 is FQNNGV in the germline V gene. CDR3: CASSLESRGRNQPQHF. The DNA of the CDR3 is TGTGCCAGCAGCTTAGAGTCCAGGGGACGGAATCAGCCCCAGCATTTT.

This clonotype has only a few counts. V usage is TRBV24-1 and J usage is TRBJ2-7; the D gene is possibly TRBD2 (5 bases). The germline gives CDR1 KGHDR, CDR2 SFDVKD. This CDR3 region has 15 residues. Trimming took 7 bases from V and 3 from J, leaving 18 bases between them. CDR3 protein: CATRASPSSIYEQYF. The DNA of the CDR3 is TGTGCCACCAGAGCTAGCCCTAGCTCAATCTACGAGCAGTACTTC.

This clonotype was counted at least ten times. This sequence joins TRBV12-3 or TRBV12-4 and TRBJ1-4; 9 bases fit TRBD1. CDR3 length equals 17 residues. V lost 6 bases and J lost 7; bases outside the gene matches: 15. The DNA for the CDR3 is TGTGCCAGCAGCCGCGGGACAGGGACAGGGCCAGGTGAAAAACTGTTTTTT. Its translation: CASSRGTGTGPGEKLFF.

This clonotype was seen ten or more times. The V and J genes are TRBV2 and TRBJ2-4; TRBD2 is a possible D gene (6 bases). The V gene lost 1 base and the J gene lost 1 base, with 11 bases spanning the gap. Germline lookup yields CDR1 SNHLY and CDR2 FYNNEI. The CDR3 is 16 amino acids. The CDR3 DNA sequence: TGTGCCAGCAGTGAAGATGGAGGGACGGCCAAAAACATTCAGTACTTC. It translates to CASSEDGGTAKNIQYF.

This clonotype was seen at least ten times. As DNA, the CDR3 is TGTGCCAGCAGTCCTAGCGGGAGGGCCTACGAGCAGTACTTC. This sequence encodes CASSPSGRAYEQYF. This chain joins TRBV2 and TRBJ2-7, with TRBD2 matching over 12 bases. V was pared by 5 bases and J by 2 bases, with 1 base of the junction left unmatched. Germline V gives CDR1 SNHLY, CDR2 FYNNEI. The CDR3 runs to 14 residues.

This clonotype turned up a few times. The chain employs TRBV6-1 and TRBJ1-4, with TRBD1 identical over 10 bases. After removal of 5 bases from V and 3 bases from J, the junction contained 3 bases not matched to a gene. Germline V gene data show CDR1 as MNHNS and CDR2 as SASEGT. This CDR3 has 15 residues. This CDR3 reads CASSTTGGSNEKLFF. DNA of the CDR3: TGTGCCAGCAGTACGACAGGGGGCTCTAATGAAAAACTGTTTTTT.

A note on this clonotype: A read error is possible here, since a much larger clone lies one base away. The genes are TRBV5-1 and TRBJ1-1; unclear D gene. Germline CDR1 reads SGHRS; CDR2 reads YFSETQ. The CDR3 runs 13 residues. The CDR3 DNA is TGCGCCAGCGGCTTGGAAGGGCACACTGAAGCTTTCTTT. As protein: CASGLEGHTEAFF.

This rearrangement joins TRBV5-1 to TRBJ2-6; perhaps TRBD1 as D (5 bases). The ends were cut back, 4 bases at V and 0 bases at J, with 14 bases in the middle. This CDR3 has 17 residues. Germline V gene sequence: CDR1 SGHRS, CDR2 YFSETQ. CDR3 nucleotide sequence: TGCGCCAGCAGCCTCCTGGGGCCTAACTCTGGGGCCAACGTCCTGACTTTC. Residues: CASSLLGPNSGANVLTF.

The chain is built from TRBV20-1 and TRBJ1-5, with a possible D match to TRBD1 (6 bases). Trimming took 5 bases from V and 3 from J, leaving 11 bases between them. This CDR3 region has 13 residues. CDR1 DFQATT and CDR2 SNEGSKA come from the germline V gene (reference sequence). CDR3 loop: CSAVQGTNQPQHF. The CDR3 bases are TGCAGTGCTGTCCAGGGGACCAATCAGCCCCAGCATTTT.

In regard to this clonotype: Given a much more abundant clone one base away, this may be a read error. The chain combines TRBV6-1 with TRBJ2-5; 9 nucleotides agree with TRBD1. The CDR3 loop spans 14 amino acids. Germline V gives CDR1 MNHNS, CDR2 SASEGT. The DNA for the CDR3 is TGTGCCAACAGTACGGACAGGGGTCAGGAGACCCAGTACTTC. Translated, it gives CANSTDRGQETQYF.

The chain employs TRBV28 and TRBJ2-5; TRBD1 aligns across 10 bases. Germline V CDR1 and CDR2: MDHEN, SYDVKM. The junction had 19 bases not matched to a gene; V was cut back by 10 bases and J by 5 bases. This CDR3 has 17 residues. CDR3 protein: CATRGDRGISGEETQYF. The CDR3 nucleotides read TGTGCCACCAGAGGGGACAGGGGAATTTCGGGAGAGGAGACCCAGTACTTC.

This clonotype turned up a few times. The chain recombines TRBV28 with TRBJ1-1; 7 nucleotides line up with TRBD1. CDR1 is MDHEN, CDR2 SYDVKM, per germline. The CDR3 is made up of 14 amino acids. The junction had 10 bases not matched to a gene; V was cut back by 1 base and J by 11 bases. The CDR3 spells CASSLFRDRVTAFF. The CDR3 nucleotides are TGTGCCAGCAGTTTATTTAGAGACAGGGTTACCGCTTTCTTT.

The V gene is TRBV6-1, the J gene TRBJ1-1; weak D call: TRBD1 (5 bases). CDR3 length: 15 residues. Germline CDR1 reads MNHNS; CDR2 reads SASEGT. The V end was cut by 3 bases, the J end by 1 base, with 12 bases between. The DNA of the CDR3 is TGTGCCAGCAGTGATACAAACGGACAGAACACTGAAGCTTTCTTT. It is translated as CASSDTNGQNTEAFF.

This clonotype showed up just a few times. The chain links TRBV28 to TRBJ1-4; TRBD1 matches at 7 bases. This CDR3 contains 15 residues. CDR1 and CDR2 from the germline V gene are MDHEN and SYDVKM. J was trimmed by 1 base and V by 5 bases; bases with no gene match: 4. CDR3 sequence reads: CASSLPGGTNEKLFF. CDR3 nucleotide sequence: TGTGCCAGCAGTCTACCAGGGGGAACTAATGAAAAACTGTTTTTT.

This clonotype has more than one count but fewer than ten. The chain employs TRBV5-6 and TRBJ2-2; 9 bases agree with TRBD1. After removal of 0 bases from V and 7 bases from J, the junction contained 10 bases not matched to a gene. From germline, CDR1 is SGHDT and CDR2 YYEEEE. This CDR3 has 17 amino acids. The CDR3 region is CASSLARTGGLDGELFF. CDR3 in DNA: TGTGCCAGCAGCTTGGCACGCACAGGGGGCTTGGACGGGGAGCTGTTTTTT.

The rearrangement joins TRBV12-3 or TRBV12-4 to TRBJ2-4; the match to TRBD2 covers 7 bases. This CDR3 has 12 residues. The J segment lost 3 bases and the V segment lost 8 bases, leaving 1 base of the junction unmatched. The CDR3 region is CASRGDKNIQYF. The CDR3 DNA follows: TGTGCCAGCCGGGGGGACAAAAACATTCAGTACTTC.

Ten or more counts support this clonotype. The V call is TRBV6-1, the J call TRBJ1-2; no firm D call. Trimming removed 5 bases at V and 0 bases at J, with 13 bases between. Germline V gene lookup returns CDR1 MNHNS and CDR2 SASEGT. This CDR3 has 15 amino acids. CDR3 coding DNA: TGTGCCAGCAGTAGAGAGTCGGTCTCTAACTATGGCTACACCTTC. It translates to CASSRESVSNYGYTF.